These T cell receptor beta chains were read from a single sample in a study of cytomegalovirus exposure and HLA in healthy donors. Produced via immunoSEQ multiplex PCR; TCRdb's table is partial and in-frame only. The data contain 170,000 or so clones, 78% of them singletons. Material: PBMCs. These receptors came from a woman in her fifties or sixties in good health and CMV-seropositive. Each CDR3 is given with its conserved first and last residue. A D gene is named only where the DNA matches it firmly. Size is stated for part of the rows, as once, few or many counts, or as a class when the clone is expanded.

v_call,clone_size,cdr3_length,j_call,d_call,cdr3_aa,cdr3_nt
TRBV7-9,once,13,TRBJ1-1,.,CASSLESGTEAFF,TGTGCCAGCAGCTTAGAATCGGGGACTGAAGCTTTCTTT
TRBV6-1,.,15,TRBJ2-5,.,CASSVSQGGEETQYF,TGTGCCAGCAGTGTTTCCCAAGGGGGGGAGGAGACCCAGTACTTC
TRBV28,.,14,TRBJ1-5,TRBD1,CASSDRASNQPQHF,TGTGCCAGCAGTGACAGGGCCAGCAATCAGCCCCAGCATTTT
TRBV5-1,.,14,TRBJ2-3,.,CASGWDKYTDTQYF,TGCGCCAGCGGTTGGGACAAATACACAGATACGCAGTATTTT
TRBV15,.,14,TRBJ1-5,.,CATSRDVRGQPQHF,TGTGCCACCAGCAGAGATGTGCGGGGGCAGCCCCAGCATTTT
TRBV29-1,few,13,TRBJ1-2,.,CSVSRGGVNGYTF,TGCAGCGTCTCCCGGGGGGGGGTGAATGGCTACACCTTC
TRBV28,.,15,TRBJ1-5,TRBD1,CASRPGTGFNQPQHF,TGTGCCAGCAGGCCCGGGACAGGATTCAATCAGCCCCAGCATTTT
TRBV29-1,.,15,TRBJ2-7,.,CSVELGASTDDEQYF,TGCAGCGTTGAACTGGGGGCTTCCACAGACGACGAGCAGTACTTC
TRBV4-2,.,13,TRBJ1-2,.,CASSPAGDYGYTF,TGTGCCAGCAGCCCGGCCGGGGATTATGGCTACACCTTC
TRBV29-1,.,12,TRBJ1-1,.,CSVLRENTEAFF,TGCAGCGTCCTCAGGGAGAACACTGAAGCTTTCTTT
TRBV4-1,.,19,TRBJ1-2,.,CASSQPAGAVTQSLYGYTF,TGCGCCAGCAGCCAGCCCGCAGGGGCAGTCACACAGTCTCTTTATGGCTACACCTTC
TRBV28,.,18,TRBJ1-5,.,CASSLIQWRVGSNQPQHF,TGTGCCAGCAGTTTGATCCAATGGAGGGTCGGTAGCAATCAGCCCCAGCATTTT
TRBV6-6,.,16,TRBJ1-5,.,CASSTFGGGSRQPQHF,TGTGCCAGCAGTACCTTCGGGGGGGGATCGAGGCAGCCCCAGCATTTT
TRBV10-1,.,17,TRBJ2-7,.,CASSPSVGQESSYEQYF,TGCGCCAGCAGCCCTTCGGTGGGGCAGGAGAGCTCCTACGAGCAGTACTTC
TRBV28,.,15,TRBJ2-7,TRBD2,CASSSGGAGVGEQYF,TGTGCCAGCAGCTCGGGAGGGGCGGGAGTAGGGGAGCAGTACTTC
TRBV6-1,.,16,TRBJ2-2,.,CASSGLRGRATGELFF,TGTGCCAGCAGTGGACTCAGGGGTCGAGCCACCGGGGAGCTGTTTTTT
TRBV19,.,13,TRBJ1-4,TRBD1,CATRRQGYEKLFF,TGTGCCACTAGACGACAGGGGTATGAAAAACTGTTTTTT
TRBV28,.,15,TRBJ1-5,TRBD1,CASSLAGQPNQPQHF,TGTGCCAGCAGCTTAGCGGGACAGCCAAATCAGCCCCAGCATTTT
TRBV19,once,17,TRBJ1-6,.,CASSPSTGSSYNSPLHF,TGTGCCAGTAGTCCCTCAACAGGGAGCTCCTATAATTCACCCCTCCACTTT
TRBV5-6,.,16,TRBJ2-7,.,CASSSEFTGYRREQYF,TGTGCCAGCAGCTCTGAGTTTACGGGATATAGGAGGGAGCAGTACTTC
TRBV23-1,once,15,TRBJ2-1,TRBD2,CASSQSGTSGNEQFF,TGCGCCAGCAGTCAATCCGGGACTAGCGGCAATGAGCAGTTCTTC